This T cell receptor beta chain was captured in a study of human T cells and chemical hapten exposure. Study-level results: In comparison with controls, expanded TCRs gave rise to a significantly larger number of large CDR3 similarity clusters.

This clonotype has just a few counts. No antigen is known for it. TCRdb reprocessed the RACE reads via MiXCR and lists one record per CDR3 protein. In the table there are around 250,000 distinct CDR3 sequences, 7.5% to 9% of which are singletons. The time point here: pre-sensitization, week 0. Treatment: therapeutic diphenylcyclopropenone sensitization with weekly scalp DPC. The donor pool consisted of alopecia patients aged 18 to 70 years, considered suitable for DPC. This TCR was sampled from a woman aged 40 to 55 with alopecia areata. Some clones in this sample may be carry-over from other donors' samples. The input for sequencing was whole blood, taken in connection with sensitization to the hapten diphenylcyclopropenone (DPC).

CDR3 protein: CASKPGLAPGELFF. The DNA for the CDR3 is TGTGCTTCAAAGCCCGGACTAGCGCCCGGGGAGCTGTTTTTT. The chain links TRBV6-2 or TRBV6-3 to TRBJ2-2; TRBD2 matches at 9 bases. CDR1 is MNHEY, CDR2 SVGEGT, per germline. CDR3 length: 14 residues.